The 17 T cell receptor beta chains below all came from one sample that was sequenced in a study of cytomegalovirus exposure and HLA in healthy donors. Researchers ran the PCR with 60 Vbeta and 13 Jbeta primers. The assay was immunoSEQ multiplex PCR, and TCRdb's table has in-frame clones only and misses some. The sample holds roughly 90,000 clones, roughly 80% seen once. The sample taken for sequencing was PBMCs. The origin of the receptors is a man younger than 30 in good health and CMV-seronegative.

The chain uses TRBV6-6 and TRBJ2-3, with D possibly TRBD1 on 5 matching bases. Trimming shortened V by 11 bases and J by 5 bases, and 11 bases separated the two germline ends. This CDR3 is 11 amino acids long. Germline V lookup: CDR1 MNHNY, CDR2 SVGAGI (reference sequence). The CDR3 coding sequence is TGTGCCGTTGCCCAGGGAGATACGCAGTATTTT. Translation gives CAVAQGDTQYF.

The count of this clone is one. The CDR3, as DNA: TGTGCCAGCAGCTTTTCCTTCGGGGGTTCCACTGAAGCTTTCTTT. Protein product: CASSFSFGGSTEAFF. V and J are TRBV11-2 and TRBJ1-1; possible D gene TRBD1, 5 bases. The CDR3 consists of 15 residues. V was trimmed by 3 bases and J by 4 bases, leaving 15 bases between them. Germline CDR1 reads SGHAT; CDR2 reads FQNNGV.

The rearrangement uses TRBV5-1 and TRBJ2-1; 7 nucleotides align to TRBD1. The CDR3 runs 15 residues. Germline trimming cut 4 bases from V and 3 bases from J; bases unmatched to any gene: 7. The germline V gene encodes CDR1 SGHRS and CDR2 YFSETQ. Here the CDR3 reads CASSMGQPLYNEQFF. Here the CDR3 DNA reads TGCGCCAGCAGCATGGGACAGCCCCTCTACAATGAGCAGTTCTTC.

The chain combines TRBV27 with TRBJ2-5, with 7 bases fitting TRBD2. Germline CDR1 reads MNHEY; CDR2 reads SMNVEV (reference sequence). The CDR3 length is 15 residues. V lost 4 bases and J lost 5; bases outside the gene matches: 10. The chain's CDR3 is CASSSYGGGSETQYF. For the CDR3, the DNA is TGTGCCAGCAGTTCCTATGGCGGGGGTAGCGAGACCCAGTACTTC.

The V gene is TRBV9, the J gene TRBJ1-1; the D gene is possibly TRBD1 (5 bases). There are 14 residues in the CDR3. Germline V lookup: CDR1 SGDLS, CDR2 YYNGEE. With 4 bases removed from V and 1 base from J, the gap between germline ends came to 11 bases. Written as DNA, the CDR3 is TGTGCCAGCAGCCGGGACGGGAGGAACACTGAAGCTTTCTTT. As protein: CASSRDGRNTEAFF. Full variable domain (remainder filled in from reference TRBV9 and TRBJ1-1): DSGVTQTPKHLITATGQRVTLRCSPRSGDLSVYWYQQSLDQGLQFLIQYYNGEERAKGNILERFSAQQFPDLHSELNLSSLELGDSALYFCASSRDGRNTEAFFGQGTRLTVV.

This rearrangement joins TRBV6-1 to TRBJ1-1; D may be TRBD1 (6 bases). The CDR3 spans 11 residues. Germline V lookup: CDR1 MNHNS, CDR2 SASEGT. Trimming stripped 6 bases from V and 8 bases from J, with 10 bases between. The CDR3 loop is CASRRGGEAFF. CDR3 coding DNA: TGTGCCAGCAGGAGGGGGGGGGAAGCTTTCTTT.

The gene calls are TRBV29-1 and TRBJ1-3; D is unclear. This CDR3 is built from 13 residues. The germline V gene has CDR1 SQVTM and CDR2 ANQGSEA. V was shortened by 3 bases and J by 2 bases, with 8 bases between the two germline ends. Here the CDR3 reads CSVDGSPGNTIYF. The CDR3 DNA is TGCAGCGTTGATGGGAGCCCTGGAAACACCATATATTTT.

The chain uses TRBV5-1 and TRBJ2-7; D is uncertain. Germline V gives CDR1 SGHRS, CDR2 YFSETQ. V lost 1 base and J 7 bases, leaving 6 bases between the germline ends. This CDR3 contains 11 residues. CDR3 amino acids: CASSLFQEQYF. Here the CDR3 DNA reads TGCGCCAGCAGCTTGTTTCAGGAGCAGTACTTC.

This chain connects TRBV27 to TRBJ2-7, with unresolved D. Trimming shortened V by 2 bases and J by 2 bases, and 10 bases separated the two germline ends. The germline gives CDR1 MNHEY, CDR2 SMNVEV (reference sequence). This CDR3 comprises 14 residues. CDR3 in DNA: TGTGCCAGCAGTTTAGGTAGCTCCACCTACGAGCAGTACTTC. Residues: CASSLGSSTYEQYF.

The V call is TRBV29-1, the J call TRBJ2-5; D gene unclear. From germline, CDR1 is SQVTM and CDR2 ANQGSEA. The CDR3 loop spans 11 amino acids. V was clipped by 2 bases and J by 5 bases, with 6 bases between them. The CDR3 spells CSVESSETQYF. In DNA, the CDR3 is TGCAGCGTTGAATCTTCGGAGACCCAGTACTTC.

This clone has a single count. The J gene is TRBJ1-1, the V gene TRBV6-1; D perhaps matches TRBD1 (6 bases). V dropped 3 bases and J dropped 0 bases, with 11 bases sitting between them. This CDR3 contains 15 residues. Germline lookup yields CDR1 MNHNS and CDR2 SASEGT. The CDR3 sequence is CASSDSRGLNTEAFF. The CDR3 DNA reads TGTGCCAGCAGTGATAGCAGGGGCTTGAACACTGAAGCTTTCTTT.

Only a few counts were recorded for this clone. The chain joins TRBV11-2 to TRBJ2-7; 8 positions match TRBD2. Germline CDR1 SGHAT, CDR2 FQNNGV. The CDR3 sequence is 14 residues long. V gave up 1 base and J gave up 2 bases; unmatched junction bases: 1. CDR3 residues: CASSLAGRAYEQYF. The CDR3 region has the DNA TGTGCCAGCAGCTTAGCCGGGAGGGCCTACGAGCAGTACTTC.

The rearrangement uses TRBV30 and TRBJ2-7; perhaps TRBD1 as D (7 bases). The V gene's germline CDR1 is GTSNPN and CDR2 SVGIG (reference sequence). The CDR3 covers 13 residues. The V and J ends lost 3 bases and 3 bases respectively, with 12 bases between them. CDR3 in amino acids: CAWRVRGVYEQYF. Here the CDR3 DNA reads TGTGCCTGGAGGGTCAGGGGGGTCTACGAGCAGTACTTC.

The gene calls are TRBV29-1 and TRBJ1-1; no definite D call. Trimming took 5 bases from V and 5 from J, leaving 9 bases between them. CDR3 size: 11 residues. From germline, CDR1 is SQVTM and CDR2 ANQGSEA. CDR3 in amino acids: CSVNMRTEAFF. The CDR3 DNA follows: TGCAGCGTTAATATGCGGACTGAAGCTTTCTTT. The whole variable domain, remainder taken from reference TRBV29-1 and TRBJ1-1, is SAVISQKPSRDICQRGTSLTIQCQVDSQVTMMFWYRQQPGQSLTLIATANQGSEATYESGFVIDKFPISRPNLTFSTLTVSNMSPEDSSIYLCSVNMRTEAFFGQGTRLTVV.

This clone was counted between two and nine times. CDR3 loop: CASSQGPGNQAFF. The CDR3 DNA reads as TGCGCCAGCAGCCAAGGACCAGGAAATCAGGCTTTCTTT. The chain couples TRBV4-1 to TRBJ1-1; D not resolved. The ends were cut back, 1 base at V and 11 bases at J, with 14 bases in the middle. CDR1 is MGHRA, CDR2 YSYEKL, per germline. There are 13 residues in the CDR3.

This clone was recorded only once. CDR3 nucleotides: TGTGCCAGTAGTATTGAACAGGGGACTGGCTACACCTTC. Its protein is CASSIEQGTGYTF. The genes are TRBV19 and TRBJ1-2, with 7 bases matching TRBD1. The CDR3 runs to 13 residues. Germline-derived CDR1 and CDR2 are LNHDA and SQIVND (reference sequence). Germline trimming cut 3 bases from V and 7 bases from J; bases unmatched to any gene: 5.

CDR3 coding DNA: TGTGCCAGCAGCGTAGAGGGACAGGGCGCCGAGCAGTACTTC. Residues: CASSVEGQGAEQYF. The J gene is TRBJ2-7, the V gene TRBV9; the match to TRBD1 covers 9 bases. The ends lost 0 bases at V and 6 bases at J; junction bases unmatched: 4. Germline V gene data show CDR1 as SGDLS and CDR2 as YYNGEE. This CDR3 has 14 amino acids.